Listed below are T cell receptor beta chains from one sample, sequenced in a study of control samples from healthy donors and cancer patients. The protocol was immunoSEQ multiplex PCR, while the TCRdb copy is restricted to in-frame clones and leaves out a portion. This repertoire shows 150,000 or so clones, 93% found once; its top ten account for approximately 5.7%. Sequencing was carried out using blood. These receptors originate from a man between 18 and 29 years old in good health. Both conserved end residues are part of each CDR3. A D gene is named only where the DNA matches it firmly. The size field is filled for only some rows; it gives once, few, many or a size class.

D gene	V gene	clone size	J gene	CDR3 protein	CDR3 DNA
NA	TRBV11-3	NA	TRBJ2-5	CASSQGGTEEETQYF	TGTGCCAGCAGCCAAGGAGGGACAGAGGAAGAGACCCAGTACTTC
NA	TRBV19	NA	TRBJ1-1	CASLGAGLIGPFIAKPLNTEAFF	TGTGCCAGTCTTGGGGCTGGTTTGATCGGTCCGTTTATAGCCAAACCTTTGAACACTGAAGCTTTCTTT
NA	TRBV3-1/TRBV3-2	NA	TRBJ1-1	CASSQDVVGMNTEAFF	TGTGCCAGCAGCCAAGACGTAGTAGGGATGAACACTGAAGCTTTCTTT
NA	TRBV25-1	NA	TRBJ2-5	CASSAPETQYF	TGTGCCAGCAGTGCCCCTGAGACCCAGTACTTC
TRBD1	TRBV13	once	TRBJ1-1	CASRLRGRDTEAFF	TGTGCCAGCCGCTTAAGGGGGCGCGACACTGAAGCTTTCTTT
TRBD2	TRBV7-2	NA	TRBJ2-7	CASSLRAVAGGPGRHEQYF	TGTGCCAGCAGCTTAAGGGCAGTAGCGGGAGGGCCGGGGCGGCACGAGCAGTACTTC
NA	TRBV30	NA	TRBJ1-1	CAWGTGGDTEAFF	TGTGCCTGGGGTACCGGGGGGGACACTGAAGCTTTCTTT
NA	TRBV28	NA	TRBJ2-7	CASSSSPSASYEQYF	TGTGCCAGCAGTTCATCGCCCTCCGCGTCCTACGAGCAGTACTTC
NA	TRBV28	NA	TRBJ2-3	CASRRLRSSTDTQYF	TGTGCCAGCAGACGACTACGCTCTAGCACAGATACGCAGTATTTT
NA	TRBV27	NA	TRBJ2-5	CASRRGQETQYF	TGTGCCAGCAGGAGGGGCCAAGAGACCCAGTACTTC
NA	TRBV7-2	NA	TRBJ1-1	CASSLSDENTEAFF	TGTGCCAGCAGCTTATCAGACGAGAACACTGAAGCTTTCTTT
NA	TRBV6-5	NA	TRBJ2-7	CASSSQPAAYEQYF	TGTGCCAGCAGTTCGCAACCGGCGGCCTACGAGCAGTACTTC
TRBD1	TRBV28	few	TRBJ2-7	CASSSTGNDYEQYF	TGTGCCAGCAGTTCGACAGGGAACGACTACGAGCAGTACTTC
TRBD2	TRBV28	NA	TRBJ2-1	CASRPGLAYYNEQFF	TGTGCCAGCAGACCGGGACTAGCGTACTACAATGAGCAGTTCTTC
NA	TRBV2	NA	TRBJ1-4	CASRKTLTNEKLFF	TGTGCCAGCAGGAAGACTTTGACTAATGAAAAACTGTTTTTT
NA	TRBV5-1	NA	TRBJ2-7	CASSSRDQETYEQYF	TGCGCCAGCAGCTCCAGGGACCAAGAGACTTACGAGCAGTACTTC
NA	TRBV15	NA	TRBJ1-5	CATSRDPEQGFQHF	TGTGCCACCAGCAGGGACCCGGAACAGGGCTTCCAGCATTTT
NA	TRBV9	NA	TRBJ1-6	CASSALSEASSYNSPLHF	TGTGCCAGCAGCGCTTTAAGTGAGGCGAGCTCCTATAATTCACCCCTCCACTTT
NA	TRBV7-6	NA	TRBJ1-1	CASSPTPVGRNTEAFF	TGTGCCAGCAGCCCGACCCCGGTTGGCAGGAACACTGAAGCTTTCTTT
TRBD2	TRBV7-2	NA	TRBJ2-3	CASSPQRGGADTQYF	TGTGCCAGCAGCCCCCAGCGGGGGGGGGCAGATACGCAGTATTTT
NA	TRBV12-3/TRBV12-4	NA	TRBJ1-5	CASSTTTQPQHF	TGTGCCAGCAGTACAACCACTCAGCCCCAGCATTTT
NA	TRBV2	NA	TRBJ2-1	CASSELKGSSYNEQFF	TGTGCCAGCAGTGAATTGAAGGGGAGCTCCTACAATGAGCAGTTCTTC
NA	TRBV7-9	NA	TRBJ1-1	CASSRGTVQGRAFF	TGTGCCAGCAGCCGAGGGACCGTACAAGGGCGGGCTTTCTTT
NA	TRBV6-5	NA	TRBJ2-3	CASRPQGTDTQYF	TGTGCCAGCAGGCCCCAGGGGACAGATACGCAGTATTTT
NA	TRBV9	NA	TRBJ1-2	CASSVEGGVYGGNYGYTF	TGTGCCAGCAGCGTAGAGGGCGGAGTCTACGGGGGTAACTATGGCTACACCTTC
NA	TRBV7-2	NA	TRBJ1-5	CASSPLAGVDQPQHF	TGTGCCAGCAGCCCTTTGGCGGGGGTCGATCAGCCCCAGCATTTT
NA	TRBV15	NA	TRBJ1-4	CATSRPTTGLETRKLFF	TGTGCCACCAGCAGACCTACAACCGGACTCGAAACTAGGAAACTGTTTTTT
NA	TRBV4-3	NA	TRBJ2-3	CASSWGRGTDTQYF	TGCGCCAGCAGTTGGGGCAGGGGAACAGATACGCAGTATTTT
NA	TRBV27	NA	TRBJ1-2	CASSPPGAGWGGYTF	TGTGCCAGCAGTCCGCCGGGAGCTGGGTGGGGAGGCTACACCTTC
TRBD1	TRBV29-1	NA	TRBJ1-1	CSVIHHRGGTEAFF	TGCAGCGTGATCCACCACAGGGGCGGTACTGAAGCTTTCTTT
NA	TRBV6-6	NA	TRBJ2-7	CASSAGQVQYF	TGTGCCAGCTCGGCAGGTCAGGTGCAGTACTTC
NA	TRBV27	once	TRBJ2-1	CASSLGSPYNEQFF	TGTGCCAGCAGTTTGGGCAGTCCCTACAATGAGCAGTTCTTC
NA	TRBV11-3	NA	TRBJ2-1	CASSPRGGNEQFF	TGTGCCAGCAGCCCCAGAGGAGGAAATGAGCAGTTCTTC
NA	TRBV3-1/TRBV3-2	NA	TRBJ1-4	CASSPSFSAGVGEKLFF	TGTGCCAGCAGCCCATCTTTTTCTGCAGGTGTGGGTGAAAAACTGTTTTTT
NA	TRBV30	NA	TRBJ1-5	CAWSVRRGNQPQHF	TGTGCCTGGAGTGTACGGAGGGGCAATCAGCCCCAGCATTTT
NA	TRBV6-2/TRBV6-3	NA	TRBJ1-5	CASSYETGQPQHF	TGTGCCAGCAGTTACGAGACAGGTCAGCCCCAGCATTTT
NA	TRBV6-1	NA	TRBJ2-7	CASSEYSWDLEQYF	TGTGCCAGCAGTGAATATAGCTGGGACTTGGAGCAGTACTTC
TRBD1	TRBV7-9	NA	TRBJ2-3	CASSSRTGSTDTQYF	TGTGCCAGCAGCTCTCGGACAGGGAGCACAGATACGCAGTATTTT
NA	TRBV10-3	NA	TRBJ1-5	CATEQGNNQPQHF	TGTGCCACTGAACAGGGAAACAATCAGCCCCAGCATTTT
NA	TRBV20-1	NA	TRBJ2-5	CSAENQETQYF	TGCAGTGCAGAGAATCAGGAGACCCAGTACTTC
NA	TRBV27	NA	TRBJ1-1	CASSPLWSTVRRPEAFF	TGTGCCAGCTCCCCCCTATGGTCGACGGTCCGTAGGCCTGAAGCTTTCTTT
NA	TRBV6-5	few	TRBJ2-7	CASGRDRGHEQYF	TGTGCCAGCGGGCGGGACAGAGGCCACGAGCAGTACTTC
NA	TRBV28	once	TRBJ2-1	CASSLRGLTYNEQFF	TGTGCCAGCAGTTTACGGGGGCTTACCTACAATGAGCAGTTCTTC
NA	TRBV5-1	NA	TRBJ2-1	CASSLLYNEQFF	TGCGCCAGCAGCTTGTTGTACAATGAGCAGTTCTTC
NA	TRBV7-9	NA	TRBJ1-1	CASSMDPSGAEAFF	TGTGCCAGCAGCATGGACCCGAGTGGGGCTGAAGCTTTCTTT